The entry below describes one TCR beta chain. V was cut by 5 bases and J by 0 bases, with 13 bases left in between. The CDR3 consists of 16 residues. The germline V gene encodes CDR1 SGHVS and CDR2 FQNEAQ. This entry comes from a study of shared clonotypes between healthy human individuals. On the study more broadly: CD4 naive cells filled three plates per donor, CD4 memory three, CD8 naive two and CD8 memory one.

TCRdb's copy holds only in-frame clones and misses some; the assay was immunoSEQ multiplex PCR. The sample contains hundreds of thousands of clones, roughly 72% of which appear only once. V is TRBV7-8 and J is TRBJ2-2, with a tentative D call TRBD2 (6 bases). The origin of this receptor is a woman aged 25 to 39 in good health. The source material was memory CD4+ T cells sorted from blood. Subset here: CD45RA-negative fraction. The CDR3 loop is CASSQLALTNTGELFF. The CDR3 DNA sequence: TGTGCCAGCAGCCAGCTAGCGCTTACGAACACCGGGGAGCTGTTTTTT. The full variable domain, in which reference TRBV7-8 and TRBJ2-2 provide the parts outside the CDR3, is GAGVSQSPRYKVAKRGQDVALRCDPISGHVSLFWYQQALGQGPEFLTYFQNEAQLDKSGLPSDRFFAERPEGSVSTLKIQRTQQEDSAVYLCASSQLALTNTGELFFGEGSRLTVL.